A selection of T cell receptor beta chains follows, all from one sample in a study of T cells in Graves' hyperthyroidism and ophthalmopathy. TCRdb re-called the multiplex PCR reads with MiXCR, one entry per CDR3 protein. The sample contains about 290,000 distinct CDR3 sequences, over 15% of which appear only once. Sequencing used blood. The receptors were sampled from a woman between 55 and 75 years old with Graves' ophthalmopathy. Both conserved end residues are part of each CDR3. Size values are once, few and many counts, or a class for expanded clones, and some rows have none.

J | size | V | CDR3
TRBJ1-2 | many | TRBV13 | CASSRQDRGYTF
TRBJ2-3 | many | TRBV28 | CASSTPSTDTQYF
TRBJ1-1 | - | TRBV6-1 | CASSPGRWTEAFF
TRBJ2-7 | - | TRBV7-9 | CASSFDWVPYEQYF
TRBJ2-1 | many | TRBV7-8 | CASSPKGLAGLNEQFF
TRBJ2-6 | - | TRBV6-6 | CASSYSMRNYISGANVLTF
TRBJ2-3 | few | TRBV10-1 | CASSGRGPGTADTQYF
TRBJ1-5 | - | TRBV6-2/TRBV6-3 | CASSSREDNQPQHF
TRBJ1-6 | - | TRBV15 | CATSRDSGDGSPLHF
TRBJ1-4 | few | TRBV5-1 | CASSSAGVDEKLFF
TRBJ2-3 | - | TRBV5-6 | CASSNLQGDWGTDTQYF
TRBJ2-3 | many | TRBV4-2 | CASSLTPGPSTDTQYF